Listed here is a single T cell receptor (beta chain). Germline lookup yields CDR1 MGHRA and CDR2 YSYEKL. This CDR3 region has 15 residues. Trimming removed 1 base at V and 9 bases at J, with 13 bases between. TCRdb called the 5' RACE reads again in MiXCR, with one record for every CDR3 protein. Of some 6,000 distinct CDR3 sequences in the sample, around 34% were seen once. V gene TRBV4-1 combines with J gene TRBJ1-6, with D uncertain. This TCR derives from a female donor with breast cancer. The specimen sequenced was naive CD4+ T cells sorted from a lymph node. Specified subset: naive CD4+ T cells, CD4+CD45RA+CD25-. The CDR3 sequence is CASSQGQKGISPLHF. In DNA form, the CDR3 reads TGCGCCAGCAGCCAAGGACAAAAGGGAATTTCACCCCTCCACTTT.